Following are 5 T cell receptor beta chains from one sample sequenced in a study of breast tumors, draining lymph nodes, adjacent tissues. Samples came from axillary lymph nodes draining the breast cancer. TCRdb re-called the multiplex PCR reads with MiXCR, one entry per CDR3 protein. The sample has 200,000 or so distinct CDR3 sequences; around a third are singletons. Sequences were obtained from axillary lymph node tissue. Receptors originate from a female donor with breast cancer. Some clones in this sample may be carry-over from other donors' samples.

This clonotype has just one count. CDR3 DNA sequence: TGTGCCACCCGAGGGACACCGGGGGGTCCCAGCCTGAACACTGAAGCTTTCTTT. This sequence encodes CATRGTPGGPSLNTEAFF. The V gene is TRBV10-3, the J gene TRBJ1-1; D perhaps matches TRBD1 (6 bases). CDR1 and CDR2 from the germline V gene are ENHRY and SYGVKD. The V gene lost 10 bases and the J gene lost 0 bases, with 27 bases spanning the gap. CDR3 length: 18 residues.

This clonotype was detected ten times or more. This chain uses TRBV20-1 with TRBJ2-7, with a tentative D call TRBD2 (6 bases). The V end lost 0 bases, the J end lost 2 bases, and 17 bases lay between the germline ends. Germline V gene data show CDR1 as DFQATT and CDR2 as SNEGSKA (reference sequence). The CDR3 covers 16 residues. The CDR3 DNA reads TGCAGTGCTAGAGATCCCCGTCGCAGGGAGGCCTACGAGCAGTACTTC. Encoded protein: CSARDPRRREAYEQYF.

Many counts were recorded for this clonotype. This rearrangement joins TRBV5-4 to TRBJ2-1, with D perhaps TRBD1 (5 bases). Trimming removed 4 bases at V and 2 bases at J, with 16 bases between. Looked up from germline, CDR1 is SGHNT and CDR2 is YYREEE (reference sequence). This CDR3 region has 16 residues. The CDR3 is CASSKTGTLAYNEQFF. CDR3 coding DNA: TGTGCCAGCAGCAAAACAGGTACACTTGCCTACAATGAGCAGTTCTTC.

Ten or more counts support this clonotype. A much larger clonotype is one base distant, so this may be a read error. The V and J genes are TRBV3-1 and TRBJ2-7, with 9 bases that match TRBD2. V lost 4 bases, J lost 1 base, and 2 bases stayed unmatched. CDR1 and CDR2 from the germline V gene are LGHDT and YNNKEL (reference sequence). This CDR3 is built from 14 residues. The DNA of the CDR3 is TGTGCCAGCAGCCGACTAGCGGCATCCTACGAGCAGTACTTC. Its protein product is CASSRLAASYEQYF.

The table lists this clonotype with many counts. The V and J genes are TRBV6-5 and TRBJ2-1; D perhaps matches TRBD2 (5 bases). The CDR3 sequence is 14 residues long. In germline, CDR1 is MNHEY, CDR2 SVGAGI. V was clipped by 6 bases and J by 6 bases, with 15 bases between them. The CDR3 DNA is TGTGCCAGCAGGAAGGACTGGGTAGGCAATGAGCAGTTCTTC. Its protein product is CASRKDWVGNEQFF.